These 30 T cell receptor beta chains were sequenced from one sample in a study of cytomegalovirus exposure and HLA in healthy donors (dated by TCRdb to about 2017). Libraries were made using the immunoSEQ multiplex PCR assay. For the multiplex PCR, a mixture combining 60 forward primers for TCR Vbeta segments and 13 reverse primers for TCR Jbeta segments was used. The source is immuneACCESS, and TCRdb retained only in-frame sequences with V and J called. Part of the clones is not carried over; for the studies checked, unresolved V genes explain less than half of this, and the remainder is unexplained. This sample has 150,000 or so clones in its table, and under 85% of those were observed once. Together, the top ten hold about 3% of the sample. Sequencing was performed on PBMCs. The receptors here all came from a man younger than 35 in good health and CMV-seronegative.

The CDR3 nucleotides read TGCGCCAGCAGCTCCCGGACTAGCGGGGTGACAGATACGCAGTATTTT. It encodes CASSSRTSGVTDTQYF. This chain connects TRBV5-1 to TRBJ2-3; 12 bases are shared with TRBD2. This CDR3 comprises 16 residues. CDR1 and CDR2 (germline): SGHRS, YFSETQ. Trimming at V came to 3 bases and at J to 3 bases, leaving 5 bases not matched to a gene. The complete variable domain, with remaining parts taken from reference TRBV5-1 and TRBJ2-3, reads KAGVTQTPRYLIKTRGQQVTLSCSPISGHRSVSWYQQTPGQGLQFLFEYFSETQRNKGNFPGRFSGRQFSNSRSEMNVSTLELGDSALYLCASSSRTSGVTDTQYFGPGTRLTVL.

J is TRBJ2-7 and V is TRBV7-2, with D perhaps matching TRBD1 (6 bases). Trimming removed 5 bases from V and 3 bases from J, with 14 bases in between. This CDR3 has 14 amino acids. The germline V gene encodes CDR1 SGHTA and CDR2 FQGNSA. CDR3 region: CASSHPGALYEQYF. The CDR3 DNA reads TGTGCCAGCAGCCACCCAGGGGCCCTCTACGAGCAGTACTTC.

The chain couples TRBV5-1 to TRBJ1-4; 8 nucleotides agree with TRBD1. The germline CDR1 and CDR2 sequences are SGHRS and YFSETQ. The J segment lost 8 bases and the V segment lost 5 bases, leaving 8 bases of the junction unmatched. This CDR3 contains 14 residues. The DNA for the CDR3 is TGCGCCAGCAGTCGAGGACAGGGTTTGGAAAAACTGTTTTTT. It codes for CASSRGQGLEKLFF.

The V and J genes are TRBV5-1 and TRBJ2-5; 10 positions agree with TRBD2. Trimming took 2 bases from V and 1 from J; bases not matched to a gene: 5. Germline CDR1 and CDR2: SGHRS and YFSETQ. The CDR3 length is 16 residues. CDR3 DNA: TGCGCCAGCAGCTTACCTAGCGGGGGCCCCCAAGAGACCCAGTACTTC. As protein: CASSLPSGGPQETQYF.

The chain recombines TRBV19 with TRBJ1-1; TRBD1 matches at 8 bases. Germline CDR1 and CDR2: LNHDA and SQIVND (reference sequence). The CDR3 loop spans 14 amino acids. The V segment lost 6 bases and the J segment 1 base; nucleotides outside the gene matches: 4. The CDR3 DNA reads as TGTGCCAGTAGGCCCGGGACAGGGAACACTGAAGCTTTCTTT. Translation: CASRPGTGNTEAFF. Using reference TRBV19 and TRBJ1-1 for the parts outside the CDR3, the full variable domain is DGGITQSPKYLFRKEGQNVTLSCEQNLNHDAMYWYRQDPGQGLRLIYYSQIVNDFQKGDIAEGYSVSREKKESFPLTVTSAQKNPTAFYLCASRPGTGNTEAFFGQGTRLTVV.

This clone was detected only once. CDR3 loop: CASSQGQGGETQYF. In DNA, the CDR3 is TGTGCCAGCAGCCAGGGACAGGGCGGAGAGACCCAGTACTTC. The chain couples TRBV5-6 to TRBJ2-5; 9 nucleotides agree with TRBD1. V lost 4 bases to trimming and J lost 4 bases; unmatched junction nucleotides: 5. Per the germline V gene, CDR1 is SGHDT and CDR2 is YYEEEE. The CDR3 has 14 residues.

This clone was counted only a few times. The chain couples TRBV2 to TRBJ2-5; D ambiguous. Germline lookup yields CDR1 SNHLY and CDR2 FYNNEI. This CDR3 has 15 amino acids. V lost 0 bases to trimming and J lost 3 bases, with 11 bases between them. CDR3 in amino acids: CASSEAPRMEETQYF. The CDR3 DNA reads TGTGCCAGCAGTGAAGCGCCTAGAATGGAAGAGACCCAGTACTTC.

The V gene is TRBV18, the J gene TRBJ2-2; 8 positions agree with TRBD2. The V gene's germline CDR1 is KGHSH and CDR2 LQKENI. After removal of 2 bases from V and 5 bases from J, the junction contained 4 bases not matched to a gene. The CDR3 has 15 amino acids. This CDR3 reads CASSPNSGGTGELFF. The CDR3, as DNA: TGTGCCAGCTCACCAAACTCGGGAGGGACCGGGGAGCTGTTTTTT.

The genes are TRBV7-2 and TRBJ1-2, with a tentative D call TRBD1 (6 bases). Trimming took off 0 bases at V and 1 base at J, with 6 bases between the two ends. The CDR3 loop spans 14 amino acids. The germline CDR1 and CDR2 sequences are SGHTA and FQGNSA. The CDR3 DNA sequence: TGTGCCAGCAGCTTAGCAGGGGGTAACTATGGCTACACCTTC. Its translation is CASSLAGGNYGYTF.

The chain uses TRBV2 and TRBJ2-5; 10 positions agree with TRBD2. CDR1 and CDR2 (germline): SNHLY, FYNNEI. The trim removed 2 bases at V and 0 bases at J, leaving 3 bases unmatched. The CDR3 loop spans 16 amino acids. CDR3 in DNA: TGTGCCAGCAGTGAATTACTAGCGGGGAACCAAGAGACCCAGTACTTC. Protein sequence: CASSELLAGNQETQYF. The whole variable domain, remainder taken from reference TRBV2 and TRBJ2-5, is EPEVTQTPSHQVTQMGQEVILRCVPISNHLYFYWYRQILGQKVEFLVSFYNNEISEKSEIFDDQFSVERPDGSNFTLKIRSTKLEDSAMYFCASSELLAGNQETQYFGPGTRLLVL.

The chain combines TRBV7-2 with TRBJ2-7, with 7 nucleotides matching TRBD2. Germline CDR1 SGHTA, CDR2 FQGNSA. The CDR3 has 13 amino acids. V lost 1 base to trimming and J lost 7 bases; unmatched junction nucleotides: 4. CDR3 protein: CASSLGDYREQYF. The CDR3 bases are TGTGCCAGCAGCTTAGGGGACTACCGTGAGCAGTACTTC.

CDR3 sequence: CASSPGLATEAFF. The CDR3 nucleotides are TGTGCCAGCTCACCAGGTCTAGCCACTGAAGCTTTCTTT. The chain couples TRBV18 to TRBJ1-1; unclear D gene. The CDR3 runs to 13 residues. V lost 2 bases, J lost 4 bases, and 8 bases lay in between. Looked up from germline, CDR1 is KGHSH and CDR2 is LQKENI.

This rearrangement joins TRBV2 to TRBJ2-3, with D tentatively TRBD2 (6 bases). The CDR3 covers 13 residues. V gave up 6 bases and J gave up 6 bases, with 13 bases separating them. Germline V gene lookup returns CDR1 SNHLY and CDR2 FYNNEI. CDR3 region: CASSAMGGDTQYF. DNA of the CDR3: TGTGCCAGCAGCGCCATGGGGGGTGATACGCAGTATTTT.

With regard to this clone: The junction shows a germline mismatch at one end, possibly a read error. The chain couples TRBV5-4 to TRBJ2-4; 7 bases align to TRBD1. Per the germline V gene, CDR1 is SGHNT and CDR2 is YYREEE (reference sequence). The CDR3 spans 14 residues. CDR3 region: CASSFRDSGNIQYF. In DNA form, the CDR3 reads TGTGCCAGCAGCTTCCGGGACAGCGGAAACATTCAGTACTTT.

V and J are TRBV7-8 and TRBJ1-1; no clear D. The germline V gene has CDR1 SGHVS and CDR2 FQNEAQ. The CDR3 is 13 residues long. Between the trimmed V and J ends, which lost 3 bases and 0 bases, there was a span of 5 bases. The CDR3 sequence is CASSFSMNTEAFF. The DNA for the CDR3 is TGTGCCAGCAGCTTTTCTATGAACACTGAAGCTTTCTTT.

This chain joins TRBV19 and TRBJ1-5; tentative D call: TRBD1 (5 bases). The V end lost 3 bases, the J end lost 3 bases, and 9 bases lay between the germline ends. This CDR3 is built from 14 residues. Germline loops: CDR1 LNHDA, CDR2 SQIVND (reference sequence). The CDR3 region has the DNA TGTGCCAGTAGTATTACAGGCTCCAATCAGCCCCAGCATTTT. Its translation is CASSITGSNQPQHF.

V usage is TRBV6-6 and J usage is TRBJ1-2; TRBD1 matches 7 bases. Germline CDR1 is MNHNY and CDR2 is SVGAGI (reference sequence). The J segment lost 7 bases and the V segment lost 6 bases, leaving 5 bases of the junction unmatched. The CDR3 is 12 residues long. In DNA form, the CDR3 reads TGTGCCAGCAGCCGGGGACAGTTTGGCTACACCTTC. Protein sequence: CASSRGQFGYTF.

The chain couples TRBV5-1 to TRBJ2-5; 8 nucleotides align to TRBD2. The CDR3 is made up of 16 amino acids. The J segment lost 1 base and the V segment lost 0 bases, leaving 5 bases of the junction unmatched. Looked up from germline, CDR1 is SGHRS and CDR2 is YFSETQ. Here the CDR3 reads CASSLASSGPQETQYF. In DNA form, the CDR3 reads TGCGCCAGCAGCTTGGCCTCTAGCGGGCCCCAAGAGACCCAGTACTTC.

A note on this clone: The same CDR3 arises from other DNA sequences in this sample as well. The rearrangement joins TRBV5-1 to TRBJ1-2; possible D gene TRBD1, 6 bases. V was clipped by 0 bases and J by 0 bases, with 6 bases between them. From germline, CDR1 is SGHRS and CDR2 YFSETQ. The CDR3 runs to 14 residues. For the CDR3, the DNA is TGCGCCAGCAGCTTGGAGGGGGCTAACTATGGCTACACCTTC. Amino acids: CASSLEGANYGYTF.

This clone was detected many times. Written as DNA, the CDR3 is TGTGCCAGCAGCTTAGAGGTACAGGGGACTTCGTTGACGAATTCACCCCTCCACTTT. It translates to CASSLEVQGTSLTNSPLHF. This chain uses TRBV7-3 with TRBJ1-6, with 7 bases aligning to TRBD1. The V and J ends lost 2 bases and 7 bases, in that order; junction bases with no gene match: 17. The CDR3 sequence is 19 residues long. Germline V lookup: CDR1 SGHTA, CDR2 FQGTGA.

The V gene is TRBV10-1, the J gene TRBJ1-2, with 9 bases lining up with TRBD1. V was clipped by 6 bases and J by 3 bases; unmatched bases: 8. The CDR3 has 15 amino acids. Per the germline V gene, CDR1 is WNHNN and CDR2 is SYGVQD (reference sequence). The CDR3, as DNA: TGCGCCAGCAGCGGGGGACAGGGAGGCGACTATGGCTACACCTTC. This translates into CASSGGQGGDYGYTF.

This chain uses TRBV4-1 with TRBJ1-3; D is undetermined. Germline CDR1 MGHRA, CDR2 YSYEKL. This CDR3 spans 16 amino acids. The V gene lost 1 base and the J gene lost 2 bases, with 12 bases spanning the gap. CDR3 loop: CASSQGLRGTGNTIYF. The CDR3 coding sequence is TGCGCCAGCAGCCAAGGGCTACGAGGGACTGGAAACACCATATATTTT.

The table lists this clone with a count of one. The rearrangement links TRBV2 to TRBJ2-7; D not certain. V gave up 7 bases and J gave up 3 bases, with 13 bases separating them. Germline V gene lookup returns CDR1 SNHLY and CDR2 FYNNEI. The CDR3 loop spans 13 amino acids. CDR3 sequence reads: CASTRKYSYEQYV. CDR3 coding DNA: TGTGCCAGCACCCGAAAGTACAGCTACGAGCAGTACGTC.

This clone was detected only a few times. Mismatch with germline at one junction end may stem from a read error. V is TRBV7-7 and J is TRBJ1-2, with 8 bases that match TRBD1. Germline CDR1 reads SSHAT; CDR2 reads FNYEAQ (reference sequence). The CDR3 spans 13 residues. In nucleotides, the CDR3 is TGTGCTAGCAGCCCTGGACAGGGCTATGGCTACACCTTC. This translates into CASSPGQGYGYTF.

The chain combines TRBV7-2 with TRBJ1-1, with D unclear. Germline V gene lookup returns CDR1 SGHTA and CDR2 FQGNSA. The CDR3 contains 14 residues. Trimming pared 3 bases from V and 0 bases from J, leaving 8 bases between. Here the CDR3 reads CASSFQVMNTEAFF. DNA of the CDR3: TGTGCCAGCAGCTTTCAGGTCATGAACACTGAAGCTTTCTTT.

V gene TRBV15 combines with J gene TRBJ2-1, with TRBD2 identical over 12 bases. This CDR3 has 17 residues. V was clipped by 2 bases and J by 2 bases; unmatched bases: 4. Per the germline V gene, CDR1 is LNHNV and CDR2 is YYDKDF (reference sequence). CDR3 region: CATSRMTSGGTYNEQFF. CDR3 nucleotide sequence: TGTGCCACCAGCAGAATGACTAGCGGGGGCACCTACAATGAGCAGTTCTTC. The whole variable domain, remainder taken from reference TRBV15 and TRBJ2-1, is DAMVIQNPRYQVTQFGKPVTLSCSQTLNHNVMYWYQQKSSQAPKLLFHYYDKDFNNEADTPDNFQSRRPNTSFCFLDIRSPGLGDTAMYLCATSRMTSGGTYNEQFFGPGTRLTVL.

This clone was picked up a small number of times. V usage is TRBV19 and J usage is TRBJ2-5, with a possible D match to TRBD2 (5 bases). The CDR3 has 13 residues. V was trimmed by 11 bases and J by 3 bases, leaving 16 bases between them. Germline V gene sequence: CDR1 LNHDA, CDR2 SQIVND (reference sequence). This CDR3 reads CASKEDGKETQYF. The CDR3, as DNA: TGTGCCTCGAAGGAGGACGGAAAAGAGACCCAGTACTTC.

The V and J genes are TRBV5-1 and TRBJ2-3; TRBD1 is a possible D gene (5 bases). Trimming shortened V by 1 base and J by 0 bases, and 9 bases separated the two germline ends. CDR1 and CDR2 from the germline V gene are SGHRS and YFSETQ. The CDR3 is 15 amino acids. The CDR3 spells CASSLYGASTDTQYF. As DNA, the CDR3 is TGCGCCAGCAGCTTGTATGGGGCTAGCACAGATACGCAGTATTTT.

The chain couples TRBV2 to TRBJ1-5; tentative D call: TRBD1 (6 bases). There are 15 residues in the CDR3. The germline V gene has CDR1 SNHLY and CDR2 FYNNEI. The V and J ends lost 6 bases and 1 base respectively, with 13 bases between them. CDR3 region: CASRKDSISNQPQHF. For the CDR3, the DNA is TGTGCCAGCAGGAAGGACAGCATAAGCAATCAGCCCCAGCATTTT.

The J gene is TRBJ1-2, the V gene TRBV5-1; 9 bases align to TRBD1. Germline CDR1 SGHRS, CDR2 YFSETQ. The CDR3 has 14 amino acids. V dropped 4 bases and J dropped 4; count of bases not matched to a gene: 5. The CDR3 sequence is CASSPGTGSYGYTF. The CDR3 DNA reads as TGCGCCAGCAGCCCGGGGACAGGGTCCTATGGCTACACCTTC.